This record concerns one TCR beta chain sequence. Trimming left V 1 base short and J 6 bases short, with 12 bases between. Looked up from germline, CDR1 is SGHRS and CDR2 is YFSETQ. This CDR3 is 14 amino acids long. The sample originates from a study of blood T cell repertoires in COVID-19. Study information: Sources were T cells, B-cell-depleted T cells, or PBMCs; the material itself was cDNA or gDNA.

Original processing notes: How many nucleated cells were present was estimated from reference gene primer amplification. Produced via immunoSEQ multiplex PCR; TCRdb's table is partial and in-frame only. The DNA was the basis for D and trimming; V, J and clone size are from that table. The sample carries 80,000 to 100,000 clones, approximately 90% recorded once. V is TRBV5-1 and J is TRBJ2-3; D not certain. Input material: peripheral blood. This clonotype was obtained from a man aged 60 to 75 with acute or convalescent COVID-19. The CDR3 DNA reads TGCGCCAGCAGCTTGACGGTCCAGCGCGATACGCAGTATTTT. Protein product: CASSLTVQRDTQYF.